The source of this TCR beta chain is a study of CD8 T cells in Susac syndrome. Sequencing of TCR beta was performed on blood CD8+ T cells and on blood CD4+ T cells. The TEMRA cells underwent FACS enrichment, while the CD8+ and CD4+ T cells underwent negative isolation. The RNA input was about 0.5 to 1 ug, and it was reverse transcribed with random hexamers. Amplification of the TCR beta CDR3 was carried out by immunoSEQ multiplex PCR, which spanned a total of 54 Vbeta and 13 Jbeta segments. In TCRdb, the immunoSEQ multiplex PCR reads were re-called with MiXCR into one record per CDR3 protein. This table has around 190,000 distinct CDR3 sequences, roughly 94% appearing once. Sequences were obtained from CD4+ T cells from PBMCs. This clonotype originated in a human donor in good health.

CDR3 DNA sequence: TGTGCCAGCAGCTTAGATCACGGGGGGTTTAACAAAAACATTCAGTACTTC. As protein: CASSLDHGGFNKNIQYF. The rearrangement uses TRBV11-2 and TRBJ2-4; TRBD2 aligns across 7 bases. The CDR3 contains 17 residues. Germline CDR1 reads SGHAT; CDR2 reads FQNNGV. V was pared by 0 bases and J by 3 bases, with 8 bases of the junction left unmatched. The full variable domain, rest sourced from reference TRBV11-2 and TRBJ2-4, is EAGVAQSPRYKIIEKRQSVAFWCNPISGHATLYWYQQILGQGPKLLIQFQNNGVVDDSQLPKDRFSAERLKGVDSTLKIQPAKLEDSAVYLCASSLDHGGFNKNIQYFGAGTRLSVL.